Given below is one TCR beta chain in context. Its antigen is not identified. The data were produced by immunoSEQ multiplex PCR, yet TCRdb's version contains in-frame clones alone and is incomplete. Of 20,000 to 25,000 clones listed, approximately 71% were seen once; the top ten hold about 5%. The sample belongs to a study of PD-1 blockade in classical Hodgkin lymphoma. The overall study: Patients had nivolumab dosed at 3 mg/kg, delivered intravenously every 2 weeks.

The trim removed 3 bases at V and 5 bases at J, leaving 8 bases unmatched. From germline, CDR1 is SGHTA and CDR2 FQGNSA. CDR3 size: 16 residues. Study-level results: Patients starting nivolumab under 1 year after ASCT were excluded.

Each and every patient relapsed after autologous stem cell transplantation, and patients got differing brentuximab vedotin exposure. Relapsed/refractory classical Hodgkin lymphoma patients had complete, partial or progressive responses. The sequence was obtained from a human donor with classical Hodgkin lymphoma. The sequencing used peripheral blood mononuclear cells (PBMCs), collected at baseline. The rearrangement joins TRBV7-2 to TRBJ2-3; TRBD2 agrees at 10 bases. For the CDR3, the DNA is TGTGCCAGCAGCTTTGGTAGCGGGAGGAGAGGAGATACGCAGTATTTT. Amino acid sequence: CASSFGSGRRGDTQYF.